This T cell receptor beta chain was captured in a study of blood T cell repertoires in COVID-19. Overall study context: Acute and convalescent COVID-19 specimens originated in the United States, Italy and Spain. T cells, B-cell-depleted T cells, or PBMCs supplied cDNA or gDNA.

Seattle enrolled patients during active infection and tracked them longitudinally. Authors' processing steps: Amplification of reference gene primers was used by the study to estimate nucleated cell counts. Using immunoSEQ multiplex PCR, the repertoire was profiled, and TCRdb retains in-frame clones only, with some absent. Clone size and the V and J calls come from that table; the DNA yielded D and trimming. The profile covers roughly 240,000 clones, with about 83% appearing a single time and 5% to 6% taken by the ten largest. This TCR derives from a woman aged 80 or over with COVID-19, enrolled during active disease. Sequencing was performed on peripheral blood.

CDR3 residues: CASSLGSRGGETQYF. The CDR3 DNA sequence: TGCGCCAGCAGCTTGGGATCACGGGGTGGAGAGACCCAGTACTTC. This chain uses TRBV5-1 with TRBJ2-5, with D perhaps TRBD2 (5 bases). Per germline, CDR1 SGHRS and CDR2 YFSETQ. Trimming removed 0 bases from V and 4 bases from J, with 13 bases in between. This CDR3 is 15 amino acids long.